This TCR beta chain was retrieved from a study of regulatory T cells in long-lasting Graves disease. Study outcomes and limitations: Newly diagnosed Graves' patients had higher TCR diversity than persistent ones. Persistent patients had more shared public clonotypes (under 3,000) than new patients (about 880). TRBV28, TRBJ1-2 and TRBJ2-5 emerged as the favored segments in persistent disease.

Libraries of TCR beta came from iRepertoire HTBI primers plus Arm-PCR of CDR3 regions. In the authors' methods: About 62 TRBV and some 15 TRBJ segments were identified across samples. Each CDR3 protein is one row after TCRdb ran MiXCR on the multiplex PCR reads. None of the V and J calls come from the authors' own analysis; TCRdb made them. The data show over 350,000 distinct CDR3 sequences, with more than 20% seen just once and around 21% held by the top ten. This clonotype was counted between two and nine times. What it binds is unknown. Indicated time point: persistent/refractory GD, antithyroid drugs over 5 years with positive TRAb. RNA from PBMCs was the source of the TCR library. The CDR3 is made up of 15 amino acids. Germline lookup yields CDR1 SEHNR and CDR2 FQNEAQ (reference sequence). J was trimmed by 6 bases and V by 4 bases; bases with no gene match: 9.

The sequencing here drew on peripheral blood mononuclear cells (PBMCs), taken when the disease was refractory, from a patient treated with antithyroid drugs. V gene TRBV7-9 combines with J gene TRBJ2-4, with 7 bases aligning to TRBD2. The receptor comes from a female donor with Graves disease. Written as DNA, the CDR3 is TGTGCCAGCAGCTCCGGGTGGACGGGAGGAAACATTCAGTACTTC. Its translation is CASSSGWTGGNIQYF.